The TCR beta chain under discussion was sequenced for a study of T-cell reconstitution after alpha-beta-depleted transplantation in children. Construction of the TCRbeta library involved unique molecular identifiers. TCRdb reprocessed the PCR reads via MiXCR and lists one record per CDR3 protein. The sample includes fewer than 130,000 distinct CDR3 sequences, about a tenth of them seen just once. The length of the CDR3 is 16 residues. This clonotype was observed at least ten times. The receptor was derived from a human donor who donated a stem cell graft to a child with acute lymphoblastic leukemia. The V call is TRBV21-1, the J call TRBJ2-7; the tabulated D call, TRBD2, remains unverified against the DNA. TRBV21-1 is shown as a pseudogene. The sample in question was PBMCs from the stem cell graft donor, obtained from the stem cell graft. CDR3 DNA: TGTGCCAGCAGCAAGGGAGTAGGACTACCCATTACGAGGGAGTACTTC. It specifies CASSKGVGLPITREYF.